These T cell receptor beta chains were read from a single sample in a study of cytomegalovirus exposure and HLA in healthy donors. Produced via immunoSEQ multiplex PCR; TCRdb's table is partial and in-frame only. Altogether over 150,000 clones are present, 65% to 70% being singletons, with the ten largest covering around 4%. Sequencing was done on a sample of PBMCs. These receptors came from a woman aged 18-29 years in good health and CMV-seropositive. Both conserved end residues are part of each CDR3. The D gene is left open where the match is weak. Size tells how often a clone was seen (once, few, many) or the class of an expanded clone, and some rows leave it out.

clone_size v_call d_call cdr3_aa
- TRBV28 - CASSYAYEQYF
- TRBV28 - CASSFRILGQQTYEQYF
- TRBV6-1 - CASSEQAQAYSEAFF
- TRBV6-1 - CASLGAADGYTF
- TRBV2 - CASSPRGYEQYF
- TRBV4-1 TRBD1 CASSPLSRGRGTQYF
- TRBV5-1 - CASSVLPDQPQHF
- TRBV9 - CASSFHRQGSTDTQYF
- TRBV7-3 TRBD2 CASSKFPSGSSYEQYF
- TRBV30 TRBD2 CAWTSGRSDAYNEQFF
- TRBV7-2 TRBD2 CASSQTSGTYEQYF
- TRBV10-3 - CATRGGGSNQPQHF
- TRBV28 TRBD2 CASSPVGLVDNEQFF
- TRBV7-9 TRBD1 CASSPGQGAQPQHF
few TRBV29-1 - CSVPRSDSYEQYF
- TRBV4-2 - CASSQGENTIYF
- TRBV7-8 - CASSPADGGYGYTF
- TRBV5-6 - CACSLARNTEAFF
- TRBV7-2 TRBD2 CASSLVLAAYNEQFF
- TRBV6-6 - CASSYLQRGTDTQYF
- TRBV6-5 - CASSFLGRAVGEQYF
- TRBV28 TRBD1 CATPGQGSGYTF
- TRBV6-5 - CASSPPGSYEQYF
- TRBV10-1 TRBD2 CASSLGLAGAWGELFF
- TRBV5-4 - CASSSVEGTEAFF
- TRBV4-1 TRBD2 CASRSGTSGAGELFF
once TRBV7-9 TRBD1 CASSLDGTVRHTQYF
- TRBV7-9 - CASSPERQQETQYF
few TRBV9 TRBD2 CASSVDWTSGRDTQYF
once TRBV6-1 - CASSEGVSGGGEAFF
once TRBV10-3 - CAISREQEYEQYF
- TRBV9 TRBD2 CASSVAGTSVTGELFF
- TRBV27 - CASLSLQGLNTEAFF
- TRBV6-5 - CASSYYGRGTDTQYF
- TRBV15 - CATSRDREGLTGELFF
few TRBV30 TRBD1 CAWRLGQLNTEAFF
- TRBV7-9 TRBD1 CASSLGTGTGELFF
- TRBV7-9 - CASSFGGSRTDTQYF
- TRBV19 TRBD1 CASSSWTGVETQYF
- TRBV11-3 TRBD1 CASTLVEPGTDTEAFF
- TRBV11-2 TRBD2 CASSDSGTSHNEQFF
- TRBV15 - CATSSLYQPQHF
- TRBV14 - CASSQGFFGSTNEKLFF
- TRBV6-5 - CASSYERGQPQHF
once TRBV18 TRBD1 CASSPQGALDGYTF
- TRBV29-1 TRBD1 CSVRQGVGYEQYF
few TRBV6-5 TRBD1 CATRQGATGRTEAFF
- TRBV7-8 - CASSIPGYLYGEQFF
few TRBV27 TRBD1 CASSQMTGAVSEQYF
- TRBV25-1 TRBD1 CASSDGSGGNYEQYF
- TRBV2 TRBD1 CASSGQGVSNQRQHF
- TRBV9 TRBD1 CASSVGTGSETQYF
- TRBV15 - CATSLTKVVNTEAFF
few TRBV5-1 TRBD2 CASSSGGNGANVLTF
- TRBV27 TRBD1 CASRPGQVGYEQYF
- TRBV6-1 - CASIPGTREQFF
- TRBV6-5 - CASSYSTDTDTQYF
- TRBV27 - CASAPEAPYEQYF
- TRBV27 TRBD1 CASSLKGAPPAATGARRHSPLHF
- TRBV5-1 TRBD2 CASRTRTSGTPGEQYF